This T cell receptor beta chain is drawn from a study of T cell responses to AZD1222 COVID-19 vaccine. Broader study findings: Recipients of two AZD1222 doses showed rising Spike-specific TCR breadth and depth. Reportedly, nearly half the spike-specific TCRs target unmutated variant regions. All repertoire sampling was performed exclusively after the peak T cell response.

Assay: immunoSEQ multiplex PCR; the TCRdb copy retains only in-frame clones and omits some. The sample consists of roughly 140,000 clones, around nine tenths of them appearing once. In regard to this clone: Antigen unknown.

The specimen comprised peripheral blood, sampled on day 0 of MenACWY control vaccination. The origin of this receptor is an adult in good health.

The CDR3 DNA sequence: TGTGCCAGCAGCCCTCGAGCACTGGACAGTTTTCTCAATGAGCAGTTCTTC. This gives the protein CASSPRALDSFLNEQFF. The chain links TRBV11-2 to TRBJ2-1; a weak D match, TRBD1 (6 bases). Germline V gene data show CDR1 as SGHAT and CDR2 as FQNNGV. Trimming removed 5 bases from V and 6 bases from J, with 23 bases in between. The CDR3 has 17 amino acids.